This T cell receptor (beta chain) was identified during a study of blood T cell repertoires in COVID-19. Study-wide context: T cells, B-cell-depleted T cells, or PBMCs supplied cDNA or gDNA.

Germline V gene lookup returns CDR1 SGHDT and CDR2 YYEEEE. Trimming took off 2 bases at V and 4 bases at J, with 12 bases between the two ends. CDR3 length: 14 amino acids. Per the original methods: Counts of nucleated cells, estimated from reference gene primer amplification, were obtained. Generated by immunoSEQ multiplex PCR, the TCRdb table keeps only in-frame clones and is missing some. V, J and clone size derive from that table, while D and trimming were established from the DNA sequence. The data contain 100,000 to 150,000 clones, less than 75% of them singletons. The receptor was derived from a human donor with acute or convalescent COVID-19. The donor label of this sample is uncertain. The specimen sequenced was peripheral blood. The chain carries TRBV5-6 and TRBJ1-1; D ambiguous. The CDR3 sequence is CASSFVRDTTEAFF. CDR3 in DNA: TGTGCCAGCAGCTTTGTGAGGGATACCACTGAAGCTTTCTTT.